These 27 T cell receptor beta chains were all obtained from the same sample, sequenced in a study of regulatory T cells in long-lasting Graves disease. Arm-PCR of CDR3 regions and iRepertoire HTBI primers were the basis on which TCR beta libraries were built. Using its own MiXCR run on the multiplex PCR reads, TCRdb lists one record per CDR3 protein. The sample includes some 490,000 distinct CDR3 sequences, 12% of them seen just once. Regarding time point: newly diagnosed GD, antithyroid drugs for less than 3 months. The authors made the TCR library using RNA they extracted from PBMCs. Another study also made use of these data, one on T cells in Graves' hyperthyroidism and ophthalmopathy.

The sequenced sample was peripheral blood mononuclear cells (PBMCs), obtained at new diagnosis, from a patient treated with antithyroid drugs. The receptors derive from a woman aged 25 to 39 with Graves disease.

This clonotype was seen at least ten times. V usage is TRBV7-3 and J usage is TRBJ2-1; TRBD2 aligns across 9 bases. The V and J ends lost 5 bases and 3 bases, in that order; junction bases with no gene match: 23. The CDR3 has 21 residues. Germline CDR1 SGHTA, CDR2 FQGTGA. DNA for the CDR3: TGTGCCAGCAGCGCCGCACCCCGAGGGGCGGGAGGGCCGAAGGGCTACAATGAGCAGTTCTTC. This codes for CASSAAPRGAGGPKGYNEQFF.

This clonotype occurred many times. The chain combines TRBV6-2 or TRBV6-3 with TRBJ1-2; D gene uncertain. V lost 6 bases and J 2 bases, leaving 13 bases between the germline ends. Germline V gene sequence: CDR1 MNHEY, CDR2 SVGEGT. This CDR3 is built from 14 residues. The CDR3 region is CASSERTGNYGYTF. CDR3 in DNA: TGTGCCAGCAGCGAGAGGACGGGAAACTATGGCTACACCTTC.

This clonotype was seen ten or more times. V usage is TRBV27 and J usage is TRBJ2-4; 9 bases are shared with TRBD2. CDR1 is MNHEY and CDR2 is SMNVEV in the germline V gene (reference sequence). This CDR3 spans 18 amino acids. V was pared by 6 bases and J by 0 bases, with 12 bases of the junction left unmatched. CDR3 bases: TGTGCCAGCAGCCACAGGGCGGGAGGGCCTCGAGCCAAAAACATTCAGTACTTC. Translating it yields CASSHRAGGPRAKNIQYF.

This clonotype occurred many times. The chain carries TRBV30 and TRBJ1-1, with unresolved D. Germline V gene sequence: CDR1 GTSNPN, CDR2 SVGIG (reference sequence). The CDR3 loop spans 13 amino acids. The V end was cut by 2 bases, the J end by 5 bases, with 12 bases between. The CDR3 spells CAWSFAVGTEAFF. Written as DNA, the CDR3 is TGTGCCTGGAGTTTCGCCGTGGGGACTGAAGCTTTCTTT.

The V gene is TRBV20-1, the J gene TRBJ2-7; D is possibly TRBD1 (5 bases). The CDR3 loop spans 13 amino acids. V gave up 1 base and J gave up 7 bases, with 14 bases separating them. Germline CDR1 and CDR2: DFQATT and SNEGSKA (reference sequence). The CDR3 spells CSARVLGPLEQYF. The CDR3 nucleotides are TGCAGTGCTAGAGTATTGGGGCCATTAGAGCAGTACTTC.

This clonotype turned up a few times. This chain links TRBV7-2 with TRBJ1-5; a weak D match, TRBD1 (5 bases). Germline CDR1 SGHTA, CDR2 FQGNSA. V lost 4 bases and J lost 1, with 11 bases in between. The CDR3 sequence is 15 residues long. CDR3 DNA sequence: TGTGCCAGCAGCTCCGGAGGGGCGAGCAATCAGCCCCAGCATTTT. This gives the protein CASSSGGASNQPQHF.

The table lists this clonotype with many counts. The rearrangement joins TRBV6-5 to TRBJ2-2; D is tentatively TRBD1 or TRBD2 (5 bases each). The germline gives CDR1 MNHEY, CDR2 SVGAGI. Trimming removed 0 bases at V and 17 bases at J, with 19 bases between. The CDR3 is 14 amino acids. CDR3 region: CASSYSGTGRGKFF. CDR3 nucleotide sequence: TGTGCCAGCAGTTACTCAGGGACGGGACGGGGCAAATTTTTT.

Remarks on this clonotype: Being one base from a much bigger clone, this may be a read error. The chain employs TRBV28 and TRBJ2-7; 8 positions agree with TRBD1. Trimming removed 5 bases from V and 8 bases from J; junction bases left unmatched: 20. The germline V gene encodes CDR1 MDHEN and CDR2 SYDVKM. The CDR3 covers 17 residues. Here the CDR3 DNA reads TGTGCCAGCAGTCCGAGATCACCGGGACAGGTAAACGAGAAGCAGTACTTC. Translation: CASSPRSPGQVNEKQYF.

A remark on this clonotype: A read error may explain this, as a much larger clone is one base away. The V gene is TRBV6-2 or TRBV6-3, the J gene TRBJ1-2; perhaps TRBD1 as D (5 bases). Germline-derived CDR1 and CDR2 are MNHEY and SVGEGT. The CDR3 length is 18 residues. The V end was cut by 8 bases, the J end by 8 bases, with 33 bases between. The CDR3, as DNA: TGTGCCAGCCGTTCGACGCCCCTATGGGGCAGGGTGGAAAACGGCTACACCTTC. It encodes CASRSTPLWGRVENGYTF.

This clonotype was counted ten times or more. The CDR3 here is CASSLALRGGETQYF. In DNA form, the CDR3 reads TGTGCCAGCAGTTTAGCGCTACGGGGAGGGGAGACCCAGTACTTC. The V gene is TRBV12-3 or TRBV12-4, the J gene TRBJ2-5; 7 bases map to TRBD2. Trimming at V came to 0 bases and at J to 5 bases, leaving 6 bases not matched to a gene. The CDR3 is made up of 15 amino acids.

This clonotype has only a few counts. Since no conserved phenylalanine or tryptophan closes the CDR3, a read error is the likely cause. The genes are TRBV18 and TRBJ2-2, with D unresolved. The CDR3 covers 15 residues. V lost 2 bases, J lost 4 bases, and 11 bases lay in between. Germline assignment: CDR1 KGHSH and CDR2 LQKENI. CDR3 amino acids: CASSPIAVVTGELFL. In nucleotides, the CDR3 is TGTGCCAGCTCACCAATTGCCGTGGTCACCGGGGAGCTGTTTCTT.

This clonotype was seen many times. This CDR3 reads CASSPQRPEAFF. CDR3 nucleotides: TGTGCCAGCAGCCCGCAGAGGCCTGAAGCTTTCTTT. The genes are TRBV11-2 and TRBJ1-1; D is ambiguous. Trimming cost V 5 bases and J 6 bases, with 10 bases left between them. This CDR3 contains 12 residues. Germline assignment: CDR1 SGHAT and CDR2 FQNNGV.

The rearrangement uses TRBV9 and TRBJ2-7, with 13 nucleotides matching TRBD2. The CDR3 consists of 15 residues. V trimming: 4 bases; J trimming: 6 bases; junction bases outside the gene matches: 7. Germline V gene sequence: CDR1 SGDLS, CDR2 YYNGEE. Here the CDR3 reads CASSPTSGRSLEQYF. The CDR3 DNA reads TGTGCCAGCAGCCCGACTAGCGGGAGGTCTCTCGAGCAGTACTTC.

In its sample, this clonotype was seen a few times. The J gene is TRBJ2-1, the V gene TRBV7-6, with no clear D. Looked up from germline, CDR1 is SGHVS and CDR2 is FNYEAQ. V was shortened by 4 bases and J by 0 bases, with 10 bases between the two germline ends. This CDR3 contains 15 residues. In DNA form, the CDR3 reads TGTGCCAGCAGCTGGCAGTGGAGCTCCTACAATGAGCAGTTCTTC. Translation gives CASSWQWSSYNEQFF.

This clonotype was seen at least ten times. The rearrangement uses TRBV20-1 and TRBJ2-3, with 10 positions matching TRBD2. Germline loops: CDR1 DFQATT, CDR2 SNEGSKA (reference sequence). This CDR3 region has 15 residues. The V gene end was trimmed by 2 bases and the J gene end by 1 base; junction bases not matched to a gene: 3. CDR3 protein: CSARLGTSGTDTQYF. In nucleotides, the CDR3 is TGCAGTGCTAGACTCGGGACTAGCGGCACAGATACGCAGTATTTT.

This clonotype occurred many times. The chain recombines TRBV20-1 with TRBJ2-1, with 10 bases matching TRBD2. The junction had 9 bases not matched to a gene; V was cut back by 3 bases and J by 1 base. In germline, CDR1 is DFQATT, CDR2 SNEGSKA (reference sequence). The CDR3 runs to 17 residues. Here the CDR3 reads CSARGPQREGSYNEQFF. In DNA form, the CDR3 reads TGCAGTGCTAGGGGGCCCCAGCGGGAGGGGTCCTACAATGAGCAGTTCTTC.

The sample holds one count of this clonotype. As DNA, the CDR3 is TGTGCCAGCAGCGTAGTTGGGACTAGCGACGAGCAGTACTTC. It codes for CASSVVGTSDEQYF. The chain employs TRBV9 and TRBJ2-7, with 10 positions matching TRBD2. Unmatched junction bases numbered 2, after V lost 0 bases and J lost 5 bases. The germline gives CDR1 SGDLS, CDR2 YYNGEE. This CDR3 comprises 14 residues.

This clonotype was seen ten or more times. The chain employs TRBV11-3 and TRBJ2-1; 11 nucleotides match TRBD1. Looked up from germline, CDR1 is SGHNT and CDR2 is YENEEA. Germline trimming cut 5 bases from V and 7 bases from J; bases unmatched to any gene: 7. This CDR3 comprises 15 residues. CDR3: CASSPLDRGPNEQFF. For the CDR3, the DNA is TGTGCCAGCAGCCCGTTGGACAGGGGGCCAAATGAGCAGTTCTTC.

This clonotype was detected a few times. V usage is TRBV19 and J usage is TRBJ2-1, with D perhaps matching TRBD2 (7 bases). The CDR3 contains 17 residues. Trimming shortened V by 1 base and J by 0 bases, and 13 bases separated the two germline ends. Germline CDR1 LNHDA, CDR2 SQIVND (reference sequence). CDR3 region: CASSIGEGGGSYNEQFF. The DNA of the CDR3 is TGTGCCAGTAGTATAGGGGAAGGGGGGGGCTCCTACAATGAGCAGTTCTTC.

J is TRBJ2-1 and V is TRBV4-3; D call uncertain. CDR3 length: 18 residues. Trimming left V 0 bases short and J 0 bases short, with 15 bases between. The V gene's germline CDR1 is LGHNA and CDR2 YSLEER. The CDR3 coding sequence is TGCGCCAGCAGCCAAGATTGGAGATCTCGACACTCCTACAATGAGCAGTTCTTC. Protein product: CASSQDWRSRHSYNEQFF.

The chain links TRBV20-1 to TRBJ2-3; D might be TRBD1 or TRBD2, each matching 5 bases. V was clipped by 6 bases and J by 6 bases, with 13 bases between them. Germline loops: CDR1 DFQATT, CDR2 SNEGSKA (reference sequence). This CDR3 has 12 amino acids. The CDR3 DNA follows: TGCAGTGCCCCTCTTGGGGGTGATACGCAGTATTTT. It yields the protein CSAPLGGDTQYF.

This clonotype was observed at least ten times. The chain has TRBV11-2 and TRBJ1-6; D possibly corresponds to TRBD1 (5 bases). The germline gives CDR1 SGHAT, CDR2 FQNNGV. CDR3 length: 15 amino acids. V was pared by 1 base and J by 6 bases, with 10 bases between. This chain's CDR3 is CASSLGTGTNSPLHF. The CDR3 DNA follows: TGTGCCAGCAGCTTAGGGACTGGGACTAATTCACCCCTCCACTTT.

A remark on this clonotype: It may be a read error: a sequence one base away is much more abundant. This sequence joins TRBV11-2 and TRBJ2-2, with D perhaps matching TRBD2 (5 bases). Between the trimmed V and J ends, which lost 5 bases and 8 bases, there was a span of 18 bases. The CDR3 totals 15 residues. Germline CDR1 is SGHAT and CDR2 is FQNNGV. Here the CDR3 DNA reads TGTGCCAGCAGCCCGAGGGCCCTTCCCCCAGGGGAGCTGTTTTTT. The encoded protein is CASSPRALPPGELFF.

The rearrangement links TRBV2 to TRBJ1-1, with D possibly matching TRBD1 (5 bases). The CDR3 consists of 14 residues. Trimming left V 6 bases short and J 5 bases short, with 16 bases between. Germline CDR1 is SNHLY and CDR2 is FYNNEI. The CDR3 coding sequence is TGTGCCAGCAGCAAGGACGGCGGGGGGACTGAAGCTTTCTTT. Translated, it gives CASSKDGGGTEAFF.

This clonotype has a handful of counts. As DNA, the CDR3 is TGCAGTGCTAGAGGGCTAGCGGGAGAGGGGTACCAAGAGACCCAGTACTTC. Translating gives CSARGLAGEGYQETQYF. The chain is built from TRBV20-1 and TRBJ2-5, with 10 bases that match TRBD2. The CDR3 consists of 17 residues. V shed 1 base, J shed 0 bases, and the junction held 8 bases outside the gene matches. The germline V gene has CDR1 DFQATT and CDR2 SNEGSKA (reference sequence).

Only a few counts were recorded for this clonotype. The rearrangement uses TRBV6-1 and TRBJ2-1; tentatively, D is TRBD2 (6 bases). Germline assignment: CDR1 MNHNS and CDR2 SASEGT. The V end lost 7 bases, the J end lost 1 base, and 14 bases lay between the germline ends. The CDR3 covers 15 residues. CDR3 in amino acids: CASNRGTSSYNEQFF. The CDR3 DNA reads as TGTGCCAGCAATCGGGGGACGTCATCCTACAATGAGCAGTTCTTC.

In its sample, this clonotype was seen many times. This chain uses TRBV14 with TRBJ2-1, with 10 positions matching TRBD2. Germline-derived CDR1 and CDR2 are SGHDN and FVKESK. The CDR3 has 16 residues. Trimming at V came to 2 bases and at J to 2 bases, leaving 3 bases not matched to a gene. CDR3 region: CASSQQLAGPYNEQFF. CDR3 DNA: TGTGCCAGCAGCCAACAACTAGCGGGACCCTACAATGAGCAGTTCTTC. The full variable domain, rest sourced from reference TRBV14 and TRBJ2-1, is EAGVTQFPSHSVIEKGQTVTLRCDPISGHDNLYWYRRVMGKEIKFLLHFVKESKQDESGMPNNRFLAERTGGTYSTLKVQPAELEDSGVYFCASSQQLAGPYNEQFFGPGTRLTVL.